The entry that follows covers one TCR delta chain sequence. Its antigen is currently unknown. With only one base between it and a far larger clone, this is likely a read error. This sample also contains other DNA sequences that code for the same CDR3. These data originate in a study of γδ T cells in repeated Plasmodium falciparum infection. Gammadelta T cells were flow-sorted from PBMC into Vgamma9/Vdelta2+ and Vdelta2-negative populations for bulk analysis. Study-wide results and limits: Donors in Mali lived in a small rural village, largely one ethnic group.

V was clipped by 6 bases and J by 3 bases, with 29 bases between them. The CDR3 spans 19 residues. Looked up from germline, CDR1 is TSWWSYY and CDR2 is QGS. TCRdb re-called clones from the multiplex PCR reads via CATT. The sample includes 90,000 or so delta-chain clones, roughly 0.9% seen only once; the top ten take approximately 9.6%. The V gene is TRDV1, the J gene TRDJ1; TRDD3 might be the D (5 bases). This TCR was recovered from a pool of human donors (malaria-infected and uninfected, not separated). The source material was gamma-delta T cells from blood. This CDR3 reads CALGVCTRAGRGMSDKLIF. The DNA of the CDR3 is TGTGCTCTTGGAGTGTGCACTAGGGCCGGTCGGGGAATGTCCGATAAACTCATCTTT.